A selection of T cell receptor beta chains follows, all from one sample in a study of OX40 agonist ivuxolimab in advanced cancers. This table comes from immunoSEQ multiplex PCR, and its TCRdb copy is limited to in-frame clones, with some not included. Of roughly 19,000 clones in the sample, 83% were seen once. The sequences come from CD4+ or CD8+ T cells sorted from blood, collected in a trial of the OX40 agonist ivuxolimab. Receptors were obtained from an adult with an advanced solid tumor such as melanoma, head and neck, liver or kidney cancer. The CDR3 runs from the conserved cysteine through the conserved F or W. A D gene is named only where the DNA matches it firmly.

V,D,J,DNA,CDR3
TRBV6-1,.,TRBJ2-7,TGTGCCAGCAGTGACCTGTACCGGGACCCCTCCTACGAGCAGTACTTC,CASSDLYRDPSYEQYF
TRBV7-9,TRBD1,TRBJ2-7,TGTGCCAGCAGCTTAGCAGCAGGGGGCGAGGTCTACGAGCAGTACTTC,CASSLAAGGEVYEQYF
TRBV6-5,.,TRBJ2-5,TGTGCCAGCAGTTACCGGGGCGCCGAGACCCAGTACTTC,CASSYRGAETQYF
TRBV13,.,TRBJ2-1,TGTGCCAGCAGCTCAAGTTGGAATGAGCAGTTCTTC,CASSSSWNEQFF
TRBV9,TRBD2,TRBJ2-7,TGTGCCAGCAGCGAGGGGACTAGCGGGAGGTACTCCTACGAGCAGTACTTC,CASSEGTSGRYSYEQYF
TRBV9,.,TRBJ1-2,TGTGCCAGCAGCGTAGCGGGGACGGACTTGGGGGACCTCTATGGCTACACCTTC,CASSVAGTDLGDLYGYTF
TRBV11-3,TRBD2,TRBJ2-1,TGTGCCAGCAGCTTAGTAGCGGGAGAGGACTATGAGCAGTTCTTC,CASSLVAGEDYEQFF
TRBV13,.,TRBJ1-2,TGTGCCAGCAGCTTACGAATACACTATGGCTACACCTTC,CASSLRIHYGYTF
TRBV5-3,TRBD2,TRBJ2-4,TGTGCCAGCAGCTTCCCGGGACTAGCGGGCATTCAGTACTTC,CASSFPGLAGIQYF
TRBV9,TRBD2,TRBJ2-7,TGTGCCAGCAGCGCAAGCGGCGGGGGACTACTCGAGCAGTACTTC,CASSASGGGLLEQYF
TRBV7-3,.,TRBJ1-1,TGTGCCAGCAGCCTAGAGGGACTCCACGGGGATTTCTTT,CASSLEGLHGDFF
TRBV7-8,TRBD2,TRBJ2-1,TGTGCCAGCAGCTTTGAGGTCAGCGGGGGCTCCTACAATGAGCAGTTCTTC,CASSFEVSGGSYNEQFF
TRBV19,.,TRBJ1-2,TGTGCCAGTAGTATAGTCCCTATACGGGGAAACTATGGCTACACCTTC,CASSIVPIRGNYGYTF
TRBV5-5,.,TRBJ2-7,TGTGCCAGCAGCGATAAGGGGTTTGGCTACGAGCAGTACTTC,CASSDKGFGYEQYF
TRBV19,.,TRBJ1-5,TGTGCCAGTATGGAGGGGGATGGGAGCAATCAGCCCCAGCATTTT,CASMEGDGSNQPQHF
TRBV6-6,TRBD1,TRBJ2-1,TGTGCCAGCAGTTACTCGAGAGACAGGGGATACAATGAGCAGTTCTTC,CASSYSRDRGYNEQFF
TRBV5-1,TRBD1,TRBJ1-2,TGCGCCAGCAGCTTGGCCAGGGGGACGGTTTATGGCTACACCTTC,CASSLARGTVYGYTF